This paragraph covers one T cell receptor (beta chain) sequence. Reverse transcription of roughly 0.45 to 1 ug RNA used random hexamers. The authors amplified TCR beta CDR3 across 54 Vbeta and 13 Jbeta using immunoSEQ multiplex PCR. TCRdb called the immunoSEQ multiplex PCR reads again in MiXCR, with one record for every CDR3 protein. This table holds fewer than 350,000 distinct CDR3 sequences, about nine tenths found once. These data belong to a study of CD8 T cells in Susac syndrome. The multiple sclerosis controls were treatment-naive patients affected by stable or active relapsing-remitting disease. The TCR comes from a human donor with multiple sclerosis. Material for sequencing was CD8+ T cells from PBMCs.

The CDR3 DNA reads as TGTGCCAGCAGCACTTATTCACTAGCGGGGGGGCCTCACGGCACAGATACGCAGTATTTT. Protein product: CASSTYSLAGGPHGTDTQYF. The chain has TRBV7-8 and TRBJ2-3; the match to TRBD2 covers 13 bases. Per the germline V gene, CDR1 is SGHVS and CDR2 is FQNEAQ. V shed 5 bases, J shed 1 base, and the junction held 15 bases outside the gene matches. The CDR3 contains 20 residues.